The 13 T cell receptor beta chains presented below share a single source sample, sequenced in a study of shared clonotypes between healthy human individuals. Sequencing was performed with immunoSEQ multiplex PCR; in TCRdb, only in-frame clones are kept and a portion is missing. Of 2.3 million or so clones in the sample, more than 80% were seen once. Sequences were obtained from naive CD4+ T cells from PBMCs. Specified subset: CD45RA+ positively selected. All receptors come from a man aged 18 to 35 in good health. Some clones in this sample may be carry-over from other donors' samples.

V and J are TRBV11-2 and TRBJ1-4; D is unclear. The CDR3 loop spans 17 amino acids. Germline CDR1 reads SGHAT; CDR2 reads FQNNGV. Trimming cost V 0 bases and J 8 bases, with 19 bases left between them. The CDR3 region has the DNA TGTGCCAGCAGCTTAGATCCGTCGTTGGGTTGGGGAGAAAAACTGTTTTTT. Protein: CASSLDPSLGWGEKLFF.

The chain has TRBV20-1 and TRBJ1-2; D possibly corresponds to TRBD1 (6 bases). V gave up 5 bases and J gave up 5 bases, with 9 bases separating them. The CDR3 is 11 amino acids. CDR1 is DFQATT, CDR2 SNEGSKA, per germline (reference sequence). Here the CDR3 reads CSARDTYGYTF. CDR3 nucleotides: TGCAGTGCTCGGGACACATATGGCTACACCTTC.

The chain recombines TRBV7-9 with TRBJ2-5; 8 bases are shared with TRBD1. The J segment lost 2 bases and the V segment lost 0 bases, leaving 2 bases of the junction unmatched. The CDR3 is 15 residues long. The germline CDR1 and CDR2 sequences are SEHNR and FQNEAQ (reference sequence). Written as DNA, the CDR3 is TGTGCCAGCAGCTTAGCCCGGACAGGGCAAGAGACCCAGTACTTC. It encodes CASSLARTGQETQYF.

This clone showed up just once. The rearrangement joins TRBV14 to TRBJ2-7; D may match TRBD1 or TRBD2 (5 bases each). This CDR3 has 15 residues. The germline CDR1 and CDR2 sequences are SGHDN and FVKESK. Between the trimmed V and J ends, which lost 6 bases and 9 bases, there was a span of 24 bases. Here the CDR3 reads CASRPGRGLATGQYF. CDR3 coding DNA: TGTGCCAGCAGACCGGGAAGGGGTCTGGCTACGGGGCAGTACTTC.

This chain links TRBV10-3 with TRBJ2-1; 10 bases are shared with TRBD2. In germline, CDR1 is ENHRY, CDR2 SYGVKD. The CDR3 is 16 residues long. The junction had 7 bases not matched to a gene; V was cut back by 4 bases and J by 4 bases. The CDR3 loop is CAISGSSGRHYNEQFF. The CDR3 DNA follows: TGTGCCATCAGTGGGTCTAGCGGGAGACATTACAATGAGCAGTTCTTC.

This CDR3 is CASVGGRYNEQFF. CDR3 in DNA: TGTGCCAGCGTTGGAGGGAGATACAATGAGCAGTTCTTC. This chain uses TRBV11-1 with TRBJ2-1; perhaps TRBD2 as D (6 bases). CDR1 is SGHAT, CDR2 FQDESV, per germline (reference sequence). The CDR3 length is 13 residues. V was cut by 8 bases and J by 4 bases, with 12 bases left in between.

A word on this clone: The sample contains more than one DNA sequence encoding this CDR3. The J gene is TRBJ1-5, the V gene TRBV5-1; no clear D. The CDR3 spans 15 residues. The V gene's germline CDR1 is SGHRS and CDR2 YFSETQ. The V gene lost 0 bases and the J gene lost 2 bases, with 9 bases spanning the gap. The CDR3: CASSLEGLGNQPQHF. The CDR3 nucleotides read TGCGCCAGCAGCTTGGAGGGTTTGGGCAATCAGCCCCAGCATTTT.

A single count supports this clone. The chain carries TRBV19 and TRBJ1-5; perhaps TRBD1 as D (6 bases). The CDR3 loop spans 18 amino acids. The germline V and J ends were trimmed by 5 bases and 0 bases, with 20 bases remaining between them. Germline V gene data show CDR1 as LNHDA and CDR2 as SQIVND (reference sequence). The CDR3, as DNA: TGTGCCAGTAGTCCCCTCTCCTTCAGGGGCTATAGCAATCAGCCCCAGCATTTT. It encodes CASSPLSFRGYSNQPQHF.

The table lists this clone with a count of one. This chain joins TRBV28 and TRBJ2-4; D is uncertain. The CDR3 runs 15 residues. V lost 6 bases and J lost 0, with 12 bases in between. Germline-derived CDR1 and CDR2 are MDHEN and SYDVKM. The CDR3 is CASRARQLAKNIQYF. The CDR3 DNA follows: TGTGCCAGCAGGGCACGGCAGTTAGCCAAAAACATTCAGTACTTC.

The V and J genes are TRBV5-1 and TRBJ2-5; the D call may be TRBD1 or TRBD2 (5 bases each). Gene TRBJ2-7 matches the end of the DNA better, so the J call may be wrong. CDR1 and CDR2 (germline): SGHRS, YFSETQ. The CDR3 loop spans 14 amino acids. CDR3 in DNA: TGCGCCAGCAGTAACAGACGGGACGCCTACGAGCAGTACTTC. Translating gives CASSNRRDAYEQYF.

The rearrangement joins TRBV28 to TRBJ1-5; TRBD1 might be the D (5 bases). Germline CDR1 and CDR2: MDHEN and SYDVKM. Between the trimmed V and J ends, which lost 3 bases and 1 base, there was a span of 19 bases. The CDR3 is 18 residues long. The CDR3 spells CASSFSRADIGSNQPQHF. CDR3 nucleotides: TGTGCCAGCAGTTTCAGCAGGGCAGATATCGGGAGCAATCAGCCCCAGCATTTT.

The rearrangement uses TRBV7-9 and TRBJ2-7; 8 nucleotides align to TRBD2. V trimming: 10 bases; J trimming: 3 bases; junction bases outside the gene matches: 8. Germline CDR1 and CDR2: SEHNR and FQNEAQ (reference sequence). The CDR3 sequence is 13 residues long. The CDR3 loop reads CATLRLAFYEQYF. CDR3 sequence (DNA): TGTGCCACCCTCCGACTAGCGTTCTACGAGCAGTACTTC.

This chain links TRBV5-4 with TRBJ1-3; no clear D gene. In germline, CDR1 is SGHNT, CDR2 YYREEE (reference sequence). The ends were cut back, 4 bases at V and 4 bases at J, with 15 bases in the middle. The length of the CDR3 is 15 residues. CDR3 nucleotide sequence: TGTGCCAGCAGCCCTCGACCGGGCCTCGGAAACACCATATATTTT. Protein sequence: CASSPRPGLGNTIYF.